Each of the 9 T cell receptor beta chains below was sequenced from the same sample in a study of shared clonotypes between healthy human individuals. Method: immunoSEQ multiplex PCR; TCRdb's copy keeps in-frame clones and lacks some. The data contain 1,100,000 or so clones, approximately 80% of them singletons. Sequenced sample: memory CD4+ T cells from PBMCs. Subset reported: CD45RA-negative fraction. The receptors derive from a man between 18 and 35 years old in good health. Some clones in this sample may be carry-over from other donors' samples.

V usage is TRBV9 and J usage is TRBJ2-1, with 13 bases identical to TRBD2. Germline CDR1 is SGDLS and CDR2 is YYNGEE. Germline trimming cut 4 bases from V and 4 bases from J; bases unmatched to any gene: 5. The CDR3 runs to 16 residues. Written as DNA, the CDR3 is TGTGCCAGCAGCACCTGGACTAGCGGGGGATACAATGAGCAGTTCTTC. Translating gives CASSTWTSGGYNEQFF.

This chain links TRBV5-1 with TRBJ2-3, with TRBD2 matching 8 bases. Germline CDR1 SGHRS, CDR2 YFSETQ. V lost 4 bases and J lost 2; bases outside the gene matches: 15. The CDR3 runs 18 residues. CDR3 in DNA: TGCGCCAGCAGCGCCGGGGGGGTTACGGCAGGGTCCACAGATACGCAGTATTTT. Residues: CASSAGGVTAGSTDTQYF.

This clone has a handful of counts. The chain combines TRBV4-1 with TRBJ1-1, with D perhaps TRBD1 (5 bases). Germline CDR1 and CDR2: MGHRA and YSYEKL. The CDR3 consists of 14 residues. The germline V and J ends were trimmed by 1 base and 8 bases, with 14 bases remaining between them. The CDR3 sequence: CASSQVRGAPEAFF. In DNA form, the CDR3 reads TGCGCCAGCAGCCAAGTTCGTGGGGCCCCGGAAGCTTTCTTT.

V usage is TRBV2 and J usage is TRBJ2-3; D unresolved. Germline V lookup: CDR1 SNHLY, CDR2 FYNNEI. Trimming took off 5 bases at V and 6 bases at J, with 12 bases between the two ends. The CDR3 length is 13 residues. CDR3 DNA: TGTGCCAGCAGTCCGCTCAGCGTTGATACGCAGTATTTT. Translating it yields CASSPLSVDTQYF.

The V call is TRBV28, the J call TRBJ2-7, with TRBD2 as a possible D gene (6 bases). This CDR3 has 14 residues. The germline V gene encodes CDR1 MDHEN and CDR2 SYDVKM. V lost 2 bases, J lost 7 bases, and 15 bases lay in between. CDR3 coding DNA: TGTGCCAGCAGTTTAGCCGGGAGCCGGGAGGAGCAGTACTTC. This gives the protein CASSLAGSREEQYF.

The J gene is TRBJ2-1, the V gene TRBV9; D is perhaps TRBD1 or TRBD2 (6 bases each). With 3 bases removed from V and 0 bases from J, the gap between germline ends came to 10 bases. Germline V gene data show CDR1 as SGDLS and CDR2 as YYNGEE. The CDR3 length is 15 residues. In DNA form, the CDR3 reads TGTGCCAGCAGCGCCTCGGGGGCCTCCTACAATGAGCAGTTCTTC. The encoded protein is CASSASGASYNEQFF.

The chain joins TRBV5-1 to TRBJ2-7, with 11 bases lining up with TRBD1. V lost 4 bases, J lost 0 bases, and 0 bases stayed unmatched. CDR3 size: 14 residues. Germline V lookup: CDR1 SGHRS, CDR2 YFSETQ. CDR3 amino acids: CASSGTGGSYEQYF. CDR3 DNA sequence: TGCGCCAGCAGCGGGACAGGGGGCTCCTACGAGCAGTACTTC.

The V and J genes are TRBV5-6 and TRBJ1-2, with a tentative D call TRBD1 (5 bases). The CDR3 has 14 residues. CDR1 and CDR2 from the germline V gene are SGHDT and YYEEEE. Trimming left V 0 bases short and J 8 bases short, with 14 bases between. The CDR3 bases are TGTGCCAGCAGCTTGGCGTCAGGGCGGGCGGGCTACACCTTC. This encodes CASSLASGRAGYTF.

V is TRBV5-4 and J is TRBJ2-3; TRBD2 agrees at 11 bases. From germline, CDR1 is SGHNT and CDR2 YYREEE (reference sequence). The CDR3 loop spans 15 amino acids. V trimming: 3 bases; J trimming: 5 bases; junction bases outside the gene matches: 5. The CDR3: CASSSVGLAGDTQYF. DNA for the CDR3: TGTGCCAGCAGCTCGGTCGGACTAGCGGGAGATACGCAGTATTTT.